Reported below is one TCR beta chain. What it binds is unknown. The source of the sample is a study of PD-1 blockade in mismatch repair-deficient tumors. The table came from immunoSEQ multiplex PCR; TCRdb's copy has only in-frame clones and leaves some out. Among roughly 45,000 clones, over 60% were seen once, and the ten largest hold roughly 3.5%. Whole-study findings and limits: Tumor-resident clones, often absent from pretreatment blood, expanded after pembrolizumab and then contracted.

CDR3 length equals 15 residues. Germline CDR1 is KGHSH and CDR2 is LQKENI. V shed 0 bases, J shed 4 bases, and the junction held 1 base outside the gene matches. The source material was PBMCs, sampled before pembrolizumab treatment. The sequence came from an adult with mismatch repair-deficient cancer. The V gene is TRBV18, the J gene TRBJ1-1; 11 positions agree with TRBD1. The DNA of the CDR3 is TGTGCCAGCTCACCACCCGGGACAGGGGGCACTGAAGCTTTCTTT. This codes for CASSPPGTGGTEAFF. Complete variable domain (other parts from reference TRBV18 and TRBJ1-1): NAGVMQNPRHLVRRRGQEARLRCSPMKGHSHVYWYRQLPEEGLKFMVYLQKENIIDESGMPKERFSAEFPKEGPSILRIQQVVRGDSAAYFCASSPPGTGGTEAFFGQGTRLTVV.